The clone carrying this TCR beta chain appeared a few times. Its cognate antigen is unknown. TCRdb itself ran the 5' RACE reads through MiXCR, one entry per CDR3 protein. Of some 790,000 distinct CDR3 sequences in the sample, 15% to 20% were seen once. This entry comes from a study of identical twins. Study results and limitations: Invariant MAIT and iNKT cells are populations that could partly confound zero-insertion analyses.

Germline V gene sequence: CDR1 SQVTM, CDR2 ANQGSEA. V was clipped by 7 bases and J by 2 bases; unmatched bases: 7. The CDR3 contains 14 residues. The same sample was also studied in work on T cells expressing NK-cell markers. That work contributes: It was sorted CD3+CD56+NKG2C+, CD3+CD56+NKG2C- and CD3+CD56-NKG2C+ T cells that supplied the TCR beta repertoires. The study found these clonotypes also leading the CD3+CD56-NKG2C+ fraction in four donors.

Material for sequencing was PBMCs. The chain recombines TRBV29-1 with TRBJ2-3; 9 nucleotides line up with TRBD1. The clonotype originates from a woman in her late teens or twenties in good health. The CDR3 DNA is TGCAGCGATCTTCGGACAGGGGCCACAGATACGCAGTATTTT. It is translated as CSDLRTGATDTQYF.